A selection of T cell receptor beta chains follows, all from one sample in a study of blood T cell repertoires in COVID-19. Profiling relied on immunoSEQ multiplex PCR, and the TCRdb table lists in-frame clones only, not all of them. Among approximately 320,000 clones listed, 85% were seen once. Input material: peripheral blood. These receptors were taken from a human donor in a cohort sampled during active COVID-19. Each CDR3 is given with its conserved first and last residue. The order of the fields is D gene, J gene, V gene, clone size, CDR3 protein, CDR3 DNA. The D gene is left open where the match is weak. Not every row has a clone size; where given, it reads once, few, many or a size class.

>TRBD1|TRBJ1-6|TRBV5-6|-
CASSDTGQGIRSPLHF
TGTGCCAGCAGCGATACGGGACAGGGGATCCGTTCACCCCTCCACTTT
>-|TRBJ2-1|TRBV30|-
CAWTTAGFVQFF
TGTGCCTGGACCACTGCGGGGTTCGTGCAGTTCTTC
>TRBD1|TRBJ1-2|TRBV11-2|-
CASSFDRGYGYTF
TGTGCCAGCAGCTTCGACAGGGGCTATGGCTACACCTTC
>TRBD2|TRBJ2-1|TRBV3-1/TRBV3-2|once
CASSQDLGEGSEQFF
TGTGCCAGCAGCCAAGATTTAGGGGAGGGGAGTGAGCAGTTCTTC
>TRBD1|TRBJ1-2|TRBV2|-
CASTRQGQPYGYTF
TGTGCCAGCACCCGACAGGGACAGCCTTATGGCTACACCTTC
>TRBD1|TRBJ2-2|TRBV11-3|-
CASSLVAGQGGAGELFF
TGTGCCAGCAGCTTAGTCGCGGGACAGGGGGGTGCCGGGGAGCTGTTTTTT
>-|TRBJ2-7|TRBV5-1|-
CASSLTGPLGEQYF
TGCGCCAGCAGCTTGACAGGGCCTCTGGGGGAGCAGTACTTC
>TRBD2|TRBJ2-1|TRBV7-3|-
CASSLNAGEFYNEQFF
TGTGCCAGCAGCTTAAATGCGGGGGAATTCTACAATGAGCAGTTCTTC
>-|TRBJ2-7|TRBV11-2|many
CASSLEMGAEQYF
TGTGCCAGCAGCTTAGAAATGGGGGCCGAGCAGTACTTC
>TRBD1|TRBJ1-2|TRBV25-1|-
CASSENTGTAYGYTF
TGTGCCAGCAGTGAAAATACCGGGACAGCCTATGGCTACACCTTC
>-|TRBJ2-3|TRBV15|-
CATSWSGLTDTQYF
TGTGCCACCAGCTGGAGCGGTCTCACAGATACGCAGTATTTT
>TRBD1|TRBJ2-1|TRBV6-4|-
CASSGDSEEQFF
TGTGCCAGCAGTGGGGACAGTGAGGAGCAGTTCTTC
>-|TRBJ1-1|TRBV7-9|-
CASSFRDTEAFF
TGTGCCAGCAGCTTCAGGGACACTGAAGCTTTCTTT
>TRBD1|TRBJ2-7|TRBV6-5|once
CASSYGPQGPRYEQYF
TGTGCCAGCAGTTACGGTCCACAGGGGCCCCGATACGAGCAGTACTTC
>TRBD2|TRBJ2-5|TRBV3-1/TRBV3-2|-
CASSQDPLSGGDFQETQYF
TGTGCCAGCAGCCAAGATCCCTTGAGCGGGGGGGATTTCCAAGAGACCCAGTACTTC
>-|TRBJ1-1|TRBV10-3|-
CAISGDSNTEAFF
TGTGCCATCAGTGGAGACAGTAACACTGAAGCTTTCTTT